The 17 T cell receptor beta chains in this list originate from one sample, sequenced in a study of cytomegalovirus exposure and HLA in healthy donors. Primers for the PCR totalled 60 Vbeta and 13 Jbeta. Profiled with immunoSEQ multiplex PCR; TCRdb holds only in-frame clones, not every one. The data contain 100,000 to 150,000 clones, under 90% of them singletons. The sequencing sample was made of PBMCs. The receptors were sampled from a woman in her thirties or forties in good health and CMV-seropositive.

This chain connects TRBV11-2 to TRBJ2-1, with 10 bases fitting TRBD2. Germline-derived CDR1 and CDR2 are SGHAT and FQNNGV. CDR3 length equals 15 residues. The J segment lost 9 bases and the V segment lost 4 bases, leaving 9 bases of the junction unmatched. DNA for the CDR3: TGTGCCAGCAGCTCAAGGACTAGCGGAGTGGTTGAGCAGTTCTTC. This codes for CASSSRTSGVVEQFF.

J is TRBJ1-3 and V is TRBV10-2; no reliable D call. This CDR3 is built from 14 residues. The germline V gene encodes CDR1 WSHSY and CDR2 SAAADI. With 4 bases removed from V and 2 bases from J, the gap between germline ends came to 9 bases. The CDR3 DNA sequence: TGCGCCAGCAGTGTCGGCGGGGCTGGAAACACCATATATTTT. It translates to CASSVGGAGNTIYF.

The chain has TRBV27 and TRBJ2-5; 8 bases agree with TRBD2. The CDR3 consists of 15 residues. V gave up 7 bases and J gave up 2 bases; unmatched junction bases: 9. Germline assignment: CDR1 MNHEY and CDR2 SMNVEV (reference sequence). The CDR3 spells CASNRGLVGQETQYF. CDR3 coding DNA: TGTGCCAGCAATCGGGGACTAGTGGGGCAAGAGACCCAGTACTTC.

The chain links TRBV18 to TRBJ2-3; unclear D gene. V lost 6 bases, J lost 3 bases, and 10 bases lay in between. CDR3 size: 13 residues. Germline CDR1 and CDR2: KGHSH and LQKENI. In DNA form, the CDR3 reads TGTGCCAGCTCGGGCGCCTCGACAGATACGCAGTATTTT. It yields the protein CASSGASTDTQYF.

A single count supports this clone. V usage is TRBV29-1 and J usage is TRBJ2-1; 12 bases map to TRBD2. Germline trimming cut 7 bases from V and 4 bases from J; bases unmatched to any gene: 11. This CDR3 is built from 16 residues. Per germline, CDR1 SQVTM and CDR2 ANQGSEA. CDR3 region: CSGGLAGPWPYNEQFF. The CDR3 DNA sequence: TGCAGCGGCGGACTAGCGGGACCCTGGCCTTACAATGAGCAGTTCTTC.

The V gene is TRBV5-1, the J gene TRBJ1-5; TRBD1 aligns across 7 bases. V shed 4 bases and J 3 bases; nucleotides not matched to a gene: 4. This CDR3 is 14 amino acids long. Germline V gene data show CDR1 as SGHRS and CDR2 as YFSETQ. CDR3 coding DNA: TGCGCCAGCAGCGAGGGGACAGACAATCAGCCCCAGCATTTT. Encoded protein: CASSEGTDNQPQHF.

The CDR3 coding sequence is TGTGCCACCCGTAGCGGGAGGTCTAATGAGCAGTTCTTC. It specifies CATRSGRSNEQFF. V gene TRBV2 combines with J gene TRBJ2-1; 10 nucleotides line up with TRBD2. There are 13 residues in the CDR3. The germline gives CDR1 SNHLY, CDR2 FYNNEI. Trimming removed 10 bases from V and 7 bases from J; junction bases left unmatched: 7. Filled out from reference TRBV2 and TRBJ2-1, the complete variable domain reads EPEVTQTPSHQVTQMGQEVILRCVPISNHLYFYWYRQILGQKVEFLVSFYNNEISEKSEIFDDQFSVERPDGSNFTLKIRSTKLEDSAMYFCATRSGRSNEQFFGPGTRLTVL.

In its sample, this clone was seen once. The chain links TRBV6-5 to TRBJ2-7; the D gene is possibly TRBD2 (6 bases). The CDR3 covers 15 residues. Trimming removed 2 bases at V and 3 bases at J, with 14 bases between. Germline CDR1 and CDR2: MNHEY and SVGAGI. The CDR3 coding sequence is TGTGCCAGCAGTTACATTCCGCTAGCGAGCTACGAGCAGTACTTC. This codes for CASSYIPLASYEQYF.

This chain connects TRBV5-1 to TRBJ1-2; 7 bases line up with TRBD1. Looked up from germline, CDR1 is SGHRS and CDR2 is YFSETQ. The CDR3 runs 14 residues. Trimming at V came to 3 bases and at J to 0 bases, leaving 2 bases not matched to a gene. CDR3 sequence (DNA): TGCGCCAGCAGCTGGGACAGTGCTAACTATGGCTACACCTTC. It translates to CASSWDSANYGYTF.

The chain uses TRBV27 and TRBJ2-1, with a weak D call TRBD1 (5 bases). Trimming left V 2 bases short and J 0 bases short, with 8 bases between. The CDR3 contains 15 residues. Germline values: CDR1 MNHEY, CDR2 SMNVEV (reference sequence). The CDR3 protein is CASSLDRGSYNEQFF. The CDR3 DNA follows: TGTGCCAGCAGTTTAGATAGGGGCTCCTACAATGAGCAGTTCTTC.

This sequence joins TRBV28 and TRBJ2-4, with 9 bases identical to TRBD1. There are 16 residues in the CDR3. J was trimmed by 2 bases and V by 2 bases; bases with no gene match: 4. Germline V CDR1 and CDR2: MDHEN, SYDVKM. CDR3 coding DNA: TGTGCCAGCAGTTTAACGGGACAGGGAACCAAAAACATTCAGTACTTC. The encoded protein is CASSLTGQGTKNIQYF.

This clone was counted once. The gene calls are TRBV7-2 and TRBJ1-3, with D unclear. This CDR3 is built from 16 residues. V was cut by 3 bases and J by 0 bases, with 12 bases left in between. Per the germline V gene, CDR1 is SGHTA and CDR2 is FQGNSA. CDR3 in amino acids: CASSLEASSSGNTIYF. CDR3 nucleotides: TGTGCCAGCAGCTTGGAGGCCTCGAGCTCTGGAAACACCATATATTTT.

The chain's CDR3 is CASSSLPTISGTYNEQFF. DNA of the CDR3: TGTGCCAGCAGTTCCCTACCCACAATTAGCGGGACCTACAATGAGCAGTTCTTC. The chain couples TRBV28 to TRBJ2-1; 8 nucleotides align to TRBD2. The V segment lost 4 bases and the J segment 2 bases; nucleotides outside the gene matches: 13. Germline loops: CDR1 MDHEN, CDR2 SYDVKM. The CDR3 has 18 amino acids.

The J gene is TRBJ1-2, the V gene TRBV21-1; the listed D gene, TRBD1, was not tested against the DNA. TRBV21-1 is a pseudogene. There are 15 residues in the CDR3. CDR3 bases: TGTGCCAGCAGCAACGAGCCTCGACAGGGGGGAGGCTACACCTTC. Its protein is CASSNEPRQGGGYTF.

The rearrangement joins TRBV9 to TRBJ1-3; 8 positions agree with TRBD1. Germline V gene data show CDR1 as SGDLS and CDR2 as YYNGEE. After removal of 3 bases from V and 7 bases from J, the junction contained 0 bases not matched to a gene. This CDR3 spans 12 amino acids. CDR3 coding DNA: TGTGCCAGCAGCGGACAGGGGAACACCATATATTTT. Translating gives CASSGQGNTIYF.

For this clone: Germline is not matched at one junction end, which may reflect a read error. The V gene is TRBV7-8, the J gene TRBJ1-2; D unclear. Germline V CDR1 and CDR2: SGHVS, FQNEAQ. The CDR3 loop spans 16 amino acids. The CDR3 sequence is CANSPINKAGQDGYTF. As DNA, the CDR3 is TGTGCCAACAGCCCAATAAATAAAGCAGGCCAGGATGGCTACACCTTC.

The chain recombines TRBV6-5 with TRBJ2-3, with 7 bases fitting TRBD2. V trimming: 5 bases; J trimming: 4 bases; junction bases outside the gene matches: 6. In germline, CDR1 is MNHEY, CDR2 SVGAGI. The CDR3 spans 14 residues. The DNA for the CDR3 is TGTGCCAGCAGTCGCCGGGGAGGGTCAGATACGCAGTATTTT. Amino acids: CASSRRGGSDTQYF.